This entry lists 19 T cell receptor beta chains sequenced from one sample in a study of kidney transplant recipient with SARS-CoV-2 infection. TCRdb itself ran the reads through MiXCR, one entry per CDR3 protein. The sample records about 250,000 distinct CDR3 sequences, more than 25% being singletons. The specimen was a blood sample, collected at baseline and on roughly day 120 from a kidney transplant recipient. All receptors derive from a male patient between 25 and 39 years old who had COVID-19 and was a kidney transplant recipient. Some of the T cells may derive from the graft donor.

The V and J genes are TRBV5-4 and TRBJ1-2; D unclear. The CDR3 runs 16 residues. Per germline, CDR1 SGHNT and CDR2 YYREEE (reference sequence). Between the trimmed V and J ends, which lost 7 bases and 4 bases, there was a span of 23 bases. CDR3 nucleotide sequence: TGTGCCAGCTTGCATGCCGTACCAGGAAAGACCTATGGCTACACCTTC. The encoded protein is CASLHAVPGKTYGYTF.

There are many counts of this clonotype. The chain is built from TRBV7-8 and TRBJ2-3, with D perhaps given as TRBD1 or TRBD2 (6 bases each). Germline CDR1 and CDR2: SGHVS and FQNEAQ. This CDR3 spans 14 amino acids. Trimming took 4 bases from V and 3 from J, leaving 11 bases between them. The CDR3 region is CASSSWGATDTQYF. In DNA, the CDR3 is TGTGCCAGCAGCTCTTGGGGGGCTACAGATACGCAGTATTTT.

The rearrangement uses TRBV3-1 and TRBJ1-1, with D hard to call. This CDR3 region has 17 residues. Germline loops: CDR1 LGHDT, CDR2 YNNKEL (reference sequence). The V gene lost 5 bases and the J gene lost 4 bases, with 23 bases spanning the gap. CDR3 nucleotides: TGTGCCAGCAGCAGAATTTGTCCCATTTCAGTCCGCACTGAAGCTTTCTTT. Its protein product is CASSRICPISVRTEAFF.

This clonotype has a count of ten or more. The chain couples TRBV20-1 to TRBJ2-7; unclear D gene. Germline V gene lookup returns CDR1 DFQATT and CDR2 SNEGSKA (reference sequence). The V gene lost 3 bases and the J gene lost 1 base, with 10 bases spanning the gap. The CDR3 contains 13 residues. The CDR3 region has the DNA TGCAGTGCTAGTACTGCGGATTCCTACGAGCAGTACTTC. Its protein is CSASTADSYEQYF.

This clonotype has at least ten counts. V and J are TRBV25-1 and TRBJ1-2; D not resolved. Germline-derived CDR1 and CDR2 are MGHDK and SYGVNS. Trimming took off 0 bases at V and 6 bases at J, with 5 bases between the two ends. There are 12 residues in the CDR3. The CDR3 protein is CASSEYWDGYTF. CDR3 sequence (DNA): TGTGCCAGCAGTGAATATTGGGATGGCTACACCTTC.

In this sample, this clonotype turned up many times. V and J are TRBV15 and TRBJ1-5; D not certain. Deletions cut 5 bases from V and 2 bases from J, with 13 bases between. Germline CDR1 LNHNV, CDR2 YYDKDF (reference sequence). The CDR3 has 15 residues. CDR3: CATSSQGYGNQPQHF. In DNA, the CDR3 is TGTGCCACCAGCTCCCAAGGTTATGGCAATCAGCCCCAGCATTTT.

This clonotype appeared many times. The gene calls are TRBV9 and TRBJ1-2, with D uncertain. This CDR3 has 16 amino acids. Germline assignment: CDR1 SGDLS and CDR2 YYNGEE. The ends were cut back, 5 bases at V and 4 bases at J, with 21 bases in the middle. DNA for the CDR3: TGTGCCAGCAGGGGCAAGTACTCAAGAAAGACCTATGGCTACACCTTC. It codes for CASRGKYSRKTYGYTF.

Remarks on this clonotype: A single base separates this from a much larger clone, so it may be a read error. This chain uses TRBV28 with TRBJ1-6; 10 nucleotides match TRBD1. Trimming cost V 6 bases and J 7 bases; bases outside gene matches: 6. Germline V lookup: CDR1 MDHEN, CDR2 SYDVKM. The CDR3 extends over 15 amino acids. The CDR3 region has the DNA TGTGCCAGCAGACCTTCGGGACAGGGGAATTCACCCCTCCACTTT. It codes for CASRPSGQGNSPLHF. Together with reference TRBV28 and TRBJ1-6, the CDR3 gives the full variable domain: DVKVTQSSRYLVKRTGEKVFLECVQDMDHENMFWYRQDPGLGLRLIYFSYDVKMKEKGDIPEGYSVSREKKERFSLILESASTNQTSMYLCASRPSGQGNSPLHFGNGTRLTVT.

The sample holds many counts of this clonotype. The chain combines TRBV28 with TRBJ2-5; 9 bases are shared with TRBD1. The germline CDR1 and CDR2 sequences are MDHEN and SYDVKM. J lost 3 bases, V lost 10 bases, and 9 bases had no gene match. CDR3 length: 14 amino acids. In nucleotides, the CDR3 is TGTGCCACCGACCAGACAGGGGGAGAAGAGACCCAGTACTTC. It yields the protein CATDQTGGEETQYF.

The sample holds many counts of this clonotype. CDR3 in amino acids: CASSLAGWTEAFF. The CDR3 DNA sequence: TGTGCCAGCAGCTTAGCGGGCTGGACTGAAGCTTTCTTT. This chain connects TRBV7-2 to TRBJ1-1; D unresolved. Trimming took off 0 bases at V and 5 bases at J, with 7 bases between the two ends. Germline CDR1 reads SGHTA; CDR2 reads FQGNSA. The CDR3 covers 13 residues.

In this sample, this clonotype turned up many times. This sequence joins TRBV7-9 and TRBJ2-1; D is tentatively TRBD1 or TRBD2 (5 bases each). CDR3 length equals 15 residues. V was pared by 3 bases and J by 6 bases, with 15 bases between. Germline CDR1 reads SEHNR; CDR2 reads FQNEAQ (reference sequence). CDR3 loop: CASSLGRQNLNEQFF. The DNA for the CDR3 is TGTGCCAGCAGCTTGGGGAGACAGAACCTCAATGAGCAGTTCTTC.

Concerning this clonotype itself: A much bigger clone sits one base away, suggesting this may be a read error. The J gene is TRBJ2-1, the V gene TRBV7-2; 12 nucleotides align to TRBD2. The CDR3 sequence is 16 residues long. Germline-derived CDR1 and CDR2 are SGHTA and FQGNSA. V was clipped by 5 bases and J by 2 bases; unmatched bases: 4. The CDR3 region is CTSSVLAGGAYNEQFF. The CDR3, as DNA: TGTACCAGCAGCGTACTAGCGGGAGGTGCCTACAATGAGCAGTTCTTC.

This clonotype was found many times. V is TRBV5-8 and J is TRBJ2-5, with D maybe TRBD1 (5 bases). With 4 bases removed from V and 4 bases from J, the gap between germline ends came to 8 bases. The CDR3 extends over 12 amino acids. Germline CDR1 SGHTS, CDR2 YDEGEE. The CDR3 nucleotides read TGTGCCAGCAGCCTCAGGGCAGAGACCCAGTACTTC. Translated: CASSLRAETQYF.

This clonotype occurred many times. The J gene is TRBJ2-2, the V gene TRBV24-1; 11 bases map to TRBD2. Germline CDR1 and CDR2: KGHDR and SFDVKD. The V gene end was trimmed by 5 bases and the J gene end by 4 bases; junction bases not matched to a gene: 20. The CDR3 has 21 residues. CDR3 in amino acids: CATSGRDGGLAGVPSTGELFF. CDR3 DNA: TGTGCCACCAGTGGGCGGGACGGAGGACTAGCGGGTGTCCCTTCCACCGGGGAGCTGTTTTTT.

The chain combines TRBV11-3 with TRBJ2-2; TRBD2 aligns across 8 bases. Per the germline V gene, CDR1 is SGHNT and CDR2 is YENEEA. The V segment lost 1 base and the J segment 6 bases; nucleotides outside the gene matches: 7. CDR3 length equals 16 residues. The CDR3 DNA sequence: TGTGCCAGCAGCTTAGTAATAGCGGGATTTCCCGGGGAGCTGTTTTTT. Protein: CASSLVIAGFPGELFF.

The rearrangement uses TRBV11-2 and TRBJ1-2; no firm D call. The V gene's germline CDR1 is SGHAT and CDR2 FQNNGV. This CDR3 region has 17 residues. The ends were cut back, 4 bases at V and 4 bases at J, with 22 bases in the middle. DNA for the CDR3: TGTGCCAGCAGCTGTTTTGTAACAAGCAGAAAGACCTATGGCTACACCTTC. It is translated as CASSCFVTSRKTYGYTF.

Many counts were recorded for this clonotype. The rearrangement joins TRBV4-1 to TRBJ1-3; D is undetermined. Germline lookup yields CDR1 MGHRA and CDR2 YSYEKL. The CDR3 is 15 residues long. Trimming cost V 1 base and J 0 bases, with 7 bases left between them. CDR3 region: CASSQGPVSGNTIYF. In DNA, the CDR3 is TGCGCCAGCAGCCAAGGGCCAGTCTCTGGAAACACCATATATTTT.

On this clonotype: This may be a read error: a much more frequent sequence differs by one nucleotide. The J gene is TRBJ2-7, the V gene TRBV20-1, with 7 positions matching TRBD1. Germline V gene data show CDR1 as DFQATT and CDR2 as SNEGSKA (reference sequence). The V segment lost 1 base and the J segment 5 bases; nucleotides outside the gene matches: 5. This CDR3 has 13 amino acids. The CDR3 is CSARGQGYHEQYF. The CDR3 region has the DNA TGCAGTGCTAGAGGACAGGGCTACCACGAGCAGTACTTC.

This clonotype was picked up many times. This chain links TRBV3-1 with TRBJ2-2; D not certain. Trimming pared 5 bases from V and 5 bases from J, leaving 24 bases between. Germline CDR1 reads LGHDT; CDR2 reads YNNKEL (reference sequence). The CDR3 spans 18 residues. CDR3 loop: CASSNKAPISGLTGELFF. The CDR3 DNA reads TGTGCCAGCAGCAATAAGGCTCCCATTTCAGGCTTGACCGGGGAGCTGTTTTTT. Using reference TRBV3-1 and TRBJ2-2 for the parts outside the CDR3, the full variable domain is DTAVSQTPKYLVTQMGNDKSIKCEQNLGHDTMYWYKQDSKKFLKIMFSYNNKELIINETVPNRFSPKSPDKAHLNLHINSLELGDSAVYFCASSNKAPISGLTGELFFGEGSRLTVL.